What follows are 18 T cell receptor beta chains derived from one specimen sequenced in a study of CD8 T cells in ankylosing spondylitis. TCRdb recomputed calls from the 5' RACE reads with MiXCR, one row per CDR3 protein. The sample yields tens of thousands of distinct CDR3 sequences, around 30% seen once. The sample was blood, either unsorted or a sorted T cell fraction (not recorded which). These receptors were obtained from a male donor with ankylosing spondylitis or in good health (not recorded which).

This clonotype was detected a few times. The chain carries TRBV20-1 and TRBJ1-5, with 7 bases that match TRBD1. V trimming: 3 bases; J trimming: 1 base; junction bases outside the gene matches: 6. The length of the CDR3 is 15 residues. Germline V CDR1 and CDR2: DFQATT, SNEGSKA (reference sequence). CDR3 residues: CSASRTTGSNQPQHF. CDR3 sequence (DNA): TGCAGTGCTAGCAGGACGACAGGGAGCAATCAGCCCCAGCATTTT.

The CDR3 spells CASSPQGYSEAFF. DNA for the CDR3: TGTGCCAGCAGCCCACAGGGATATTCTGAAGCTTTCTTT. This chain uses TRBV12-3 or TRBV12-4 with TRBJ1-1; TRBD1 might be the D (6 bases). Trimming removed 6 bases from V and 6 bases from J, with 14 bases in between. The CDR3 runs 13 residues.

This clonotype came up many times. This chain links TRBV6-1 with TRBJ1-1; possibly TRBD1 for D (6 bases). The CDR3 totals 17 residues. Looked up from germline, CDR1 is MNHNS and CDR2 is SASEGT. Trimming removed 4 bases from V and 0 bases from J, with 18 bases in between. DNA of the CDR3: TGTGCCAGCAGTGGACCTGGACAGTGGGGGATGAACACTGAAGCTTTCTTT. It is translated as CASSGPGQWGMNTEAFF.

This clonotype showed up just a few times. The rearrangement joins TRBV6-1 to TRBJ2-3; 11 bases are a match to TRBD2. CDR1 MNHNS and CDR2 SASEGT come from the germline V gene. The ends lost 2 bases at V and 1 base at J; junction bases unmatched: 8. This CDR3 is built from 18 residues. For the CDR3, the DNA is TGTGCCAGCAGTGAAACGGGACTAGCGGTTGTCGGCACAGATACGCAGTATTTT. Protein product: CASSETGLAVVGTDTQYF.

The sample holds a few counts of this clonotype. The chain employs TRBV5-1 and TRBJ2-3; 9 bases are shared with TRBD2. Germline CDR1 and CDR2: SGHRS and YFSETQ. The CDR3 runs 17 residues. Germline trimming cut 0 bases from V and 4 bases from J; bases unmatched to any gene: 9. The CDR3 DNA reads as TGCGCCAGCAGCTTGGACCGGGGTAGCGGGAGTCCAGATACGCAGTATTTT. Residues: CASSLDRGSGSPDTQYF. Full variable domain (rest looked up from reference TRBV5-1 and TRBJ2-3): KAGVTQTPRYLIKTRGQQVTLSCSPISGHRSVSWYQQTPGQGLQFLFEYFSETQRNKGNFPGRFSGRQFSNSRSEMNVSTLELGDSALYLCASSLDRGSGSPDTQYFGPGTRLTVL.

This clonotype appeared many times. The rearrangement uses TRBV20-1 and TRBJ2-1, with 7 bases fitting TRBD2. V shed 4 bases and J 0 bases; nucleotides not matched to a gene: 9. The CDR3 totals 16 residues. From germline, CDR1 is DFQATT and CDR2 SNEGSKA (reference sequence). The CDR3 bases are TGCAGTGCTATCCGTTGGAGCGGGGACTCCTACAATGAGCAGTTCTTC. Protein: CSAIRWSGDSYNEQFF.

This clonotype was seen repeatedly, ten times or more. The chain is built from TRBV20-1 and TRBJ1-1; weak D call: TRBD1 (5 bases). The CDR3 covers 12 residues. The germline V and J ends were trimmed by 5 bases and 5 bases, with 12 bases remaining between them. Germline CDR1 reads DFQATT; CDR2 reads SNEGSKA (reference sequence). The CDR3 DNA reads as TGCAGTGCTTCCCGGGGGTGGACTGAAGCTTTCTTT. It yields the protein CSASRGWTEAFF.

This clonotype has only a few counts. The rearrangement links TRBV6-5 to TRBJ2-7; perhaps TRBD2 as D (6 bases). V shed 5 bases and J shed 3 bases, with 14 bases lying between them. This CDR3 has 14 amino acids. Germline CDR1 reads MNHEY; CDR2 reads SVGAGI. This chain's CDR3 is CASSVLAGYYEQYF. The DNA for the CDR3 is TGTGCCAGCAGTGTACTAGCTGGATACTACGAGCAGTACTTC.

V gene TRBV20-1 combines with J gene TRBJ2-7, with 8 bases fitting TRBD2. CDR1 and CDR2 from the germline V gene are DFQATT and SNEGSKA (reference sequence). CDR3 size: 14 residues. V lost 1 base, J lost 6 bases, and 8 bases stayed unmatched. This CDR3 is CSARVSGGRFEQYV. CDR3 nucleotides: TGCAGTGCTAGAGTGTCGGGGGGGAGATTCGAGCAGTACGTC.

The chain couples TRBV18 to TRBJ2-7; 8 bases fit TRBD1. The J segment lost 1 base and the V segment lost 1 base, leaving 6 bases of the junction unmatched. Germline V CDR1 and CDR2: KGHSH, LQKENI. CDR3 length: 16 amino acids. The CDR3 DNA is TGTGCCAGCTCACCACTTGGACAGGGCGGTTCCTACGAGCAGTACTTC. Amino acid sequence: CASSPLGQGGSYEQYF.

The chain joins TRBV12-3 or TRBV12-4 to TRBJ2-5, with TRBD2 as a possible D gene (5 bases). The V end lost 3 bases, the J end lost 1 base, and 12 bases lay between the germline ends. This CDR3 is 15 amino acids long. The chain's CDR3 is CASSFGLIGQETQYF. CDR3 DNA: TGTGCCAGCAGTTTCGGACTTATCGGCCAAGAGACCCAGTACTTC.

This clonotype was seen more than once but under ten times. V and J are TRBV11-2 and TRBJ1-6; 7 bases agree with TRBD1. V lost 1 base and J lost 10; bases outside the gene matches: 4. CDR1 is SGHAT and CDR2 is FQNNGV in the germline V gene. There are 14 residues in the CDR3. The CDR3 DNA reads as TGTGCCAGCAGCTTAGCGCAGGGGGGCTCACCCCTCCACTTT. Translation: CASSLAQGGSPLHF. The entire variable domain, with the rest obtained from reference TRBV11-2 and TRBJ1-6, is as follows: EAGVAQSPRYKIIEKRQSVAFWCNPISGHATLYWYQQILGQGPKLLIQFQNNGVVDDSQLPKDRFSAERLKGVDSTLKIQPAKLEDSAVYLCASSLAQGGSPLHFGNGTRLTVT.

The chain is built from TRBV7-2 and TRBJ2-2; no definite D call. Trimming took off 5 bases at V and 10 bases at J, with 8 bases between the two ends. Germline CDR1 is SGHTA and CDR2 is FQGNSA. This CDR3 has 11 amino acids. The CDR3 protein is CASSPRKELFF. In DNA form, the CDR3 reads TGTGCCAGCAGCCCCCGTAAGGAGCTGTTTTTT. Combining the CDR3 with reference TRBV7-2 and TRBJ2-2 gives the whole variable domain GAGVSQSPSNKVTEKGKDVELRCDPISGHTALYWYRQSLGQGLEFLIYFQGNSAPDKSGLPSDRFSAERTGGSVSTLTIQRTQQEDSAVYLCASSPRKELFFGEGSRLTVL.

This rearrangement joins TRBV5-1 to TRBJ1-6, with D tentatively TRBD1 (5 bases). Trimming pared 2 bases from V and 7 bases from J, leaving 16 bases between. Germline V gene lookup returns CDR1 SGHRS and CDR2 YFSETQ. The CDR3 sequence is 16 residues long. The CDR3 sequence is CASSLNPGTENSPLHF. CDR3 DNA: TGCGCCAGCAGCTTAAATCCCGGGACGGAGAATTCACCCCTCCACTTT.

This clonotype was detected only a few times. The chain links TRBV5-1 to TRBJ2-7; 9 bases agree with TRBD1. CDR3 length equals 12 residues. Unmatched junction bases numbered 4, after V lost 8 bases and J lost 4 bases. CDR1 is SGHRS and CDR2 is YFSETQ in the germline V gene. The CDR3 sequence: CASSGQGYEQYF. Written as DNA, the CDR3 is TGCGCCAGTTCGGGACAGGGTTACGAGCAGTACTTC.

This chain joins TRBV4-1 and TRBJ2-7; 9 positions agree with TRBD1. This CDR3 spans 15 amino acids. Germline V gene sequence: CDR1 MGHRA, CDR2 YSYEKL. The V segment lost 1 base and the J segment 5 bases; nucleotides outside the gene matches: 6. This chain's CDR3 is CASSQGATGGDEQYF. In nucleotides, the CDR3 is TGCGCCAGCAGCCAAGGGGCGACAGGGGGGGACGAGCAGTACTTC.

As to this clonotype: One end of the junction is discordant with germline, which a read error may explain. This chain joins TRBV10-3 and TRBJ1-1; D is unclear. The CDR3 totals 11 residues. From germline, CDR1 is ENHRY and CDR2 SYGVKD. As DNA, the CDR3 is TGTGCCACCAGTTGGAACACTGAAGCTTTCTTT. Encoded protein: CATSWNTEAFF.

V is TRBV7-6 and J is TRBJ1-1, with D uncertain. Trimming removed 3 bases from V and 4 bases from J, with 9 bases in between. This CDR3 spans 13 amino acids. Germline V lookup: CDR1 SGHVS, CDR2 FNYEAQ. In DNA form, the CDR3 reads TGTGCCAGCAGCTTGGCGGAGAGCACTGAAGCTTTCTTT. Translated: CASSLAESTEAFF.